This T cell receptor beta chain was recorded in a study of T-cell memory formation after mild COVID-19 (dated by TCRdb to the early 2020s). Turning to the overall study: Most TCR sequence clusters were specific to one of the two donors. The cohort was made up of two young adult volunteers, one female and one male, who were previously healthy. In two donors, T-cell clones that expanded and contracted after mild COVID-19 were followed by sequencing TCRalpha and TCRbeta repertoires longitudinally. What the research found in general, with its limitations: Balanced CD4/CD8 phenotypes were observed for clones contracting from day 15 to 85, whereas a bias towards CD4+ was observed for a second wave of clones expanding from day 15 to 37. The study included only a couple of mild cases, and larger cohorts that include severe cases with pre-infection samples were judged to be necessary. Some responding clones were detected in pre-infection memory, suggesting pre-existing cross-reactive memory T cells joined the SARS-CoV-2 response. The second-wave clones that peaked on day 37 were not confirmed to be SARS-CoV-2 specific. Contracting CD4+ clones turned up mainly in the CM and EM memory subsets, whereas EMRA was where CD8+ clones were enriched.

Ficoll-Paque density gradient centrifugation was the method used to isolate PBMCs. Sequenced on an Illumina NovaSeq 6000. TCRalpha and TCRbeta cDNA libraries were constructed by 5'RACE with constant-segment primers, with sample barcodes and unique molecular identifiers being introduced. RNA was extracted from every sample with Trizol reagent. Libraries were amplified in two PCR steps, with a second sample barcode and Illumina TruSeq adapters added in the second step. Sequencing of the libraries was done on an Illumina NovaSeq, producing 2 x 150 bp paired-end reads. The published analysis was carried out like this. Demultiplexing of reads and collapsing into UMI-guided consensus sequences were performed with migec v1.2.7. Using mixcr v2.1.11, UMI consensuses were aligned to TRA and TRB V and J templates and then assembled into clonotypes. A clonotype was counted as expanded or contracted only when both edgeR and NoisET called the clonotype significant, with the noise models trained on biological replicates. For edgeR calls, the thresholds were a false discovery rate-adjusted p below 0.01 and a log2 fold-change of 1. As an exploratory analysis of dynamics, max-normalized trajectories of the 1000 most abundant clonotypes were examined by PCA with hierarchical clustering. The CD4 or CD8 phenotype of responding clones was assigned using the separately sequenced CD4+ and CD8+ repertoires. The public reads were reanalyzed by TCRdb: fastp trimming at Q25, MiXCR alignment, in-frame beta chains only. Merged by CDR3 protein, the rows form single entries marked with the most common genes and DNA. TCRdb assigned the V and J calls; the authors' analysis was not used. This sample gives 200,000 to 250,000 distinct CDR3 sequences in total; 9.5% of them show up just once. The top ten constitute roughly 4% of the sample.

Spanning cysteine to phenylalanine, the CDR3 consists of 12 amino acids. Solely the CDR3 DNA is kept, with 36 bases framed from the first base. The junction carries 13 bases between V and J, which are trimmed by 8 bases and 6 bases respectively. According to the germline V gene, CDR1 reads KGHSH and CDR2 reads LQKENI. This clonotype was observed at least ten times. The antigen it recognizes is unknown. The sample holds no much larger clone one base away, and base qualities are not on file. The sequencing input was PBMCs or a T cell subset sorted from them (not recorded which). The rearranged chain carries TRBV18 and TRBJ1-2; the D segment could be TRBD1, given 6 matching bases. The receptor was isolated from a man younger than 35 who had mild COVID-19 (a few samples of this study predate the infection). The sample titles of this study are shuffled in the database, so cell type and time point are left out; the donor was told from shared clones. For the CDR3, the sequence is CASSPDRDGYTF. The nucleotide sequence is TGTGCCAGCAGCCCGGACAGAGATGGCTACACCTTC. Where the CDR3 stops, the reference TRBV18 and TRBJ1-2 genes take over; the full variable domain is NAGVMQNPRHLVRRRGQEARLRCSPMKGHSHVYWYRQLPEEGLKFMVYLQKENIIDESGMPKERFSAEFPKEGPSILRIQQVVRGDSAAYFCASSPDRDGYTFGSGTRLTVV.